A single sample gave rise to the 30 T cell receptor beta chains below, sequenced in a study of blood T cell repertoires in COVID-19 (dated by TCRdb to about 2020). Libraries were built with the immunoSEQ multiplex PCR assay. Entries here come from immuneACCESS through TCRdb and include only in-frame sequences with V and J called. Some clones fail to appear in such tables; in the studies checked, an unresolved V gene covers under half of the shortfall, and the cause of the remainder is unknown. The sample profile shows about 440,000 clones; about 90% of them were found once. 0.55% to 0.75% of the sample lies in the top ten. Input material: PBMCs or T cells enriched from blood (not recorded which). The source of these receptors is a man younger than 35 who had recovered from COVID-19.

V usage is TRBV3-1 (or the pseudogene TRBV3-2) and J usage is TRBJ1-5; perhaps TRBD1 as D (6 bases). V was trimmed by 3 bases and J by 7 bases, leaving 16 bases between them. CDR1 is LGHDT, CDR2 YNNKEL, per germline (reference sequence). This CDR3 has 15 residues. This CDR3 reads CASSQKGGGQQPQHF. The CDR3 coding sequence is TGTGCCAGCAGCCAGAAGGGAGGGGGTCAGCAGCCCCAGCATTTT.

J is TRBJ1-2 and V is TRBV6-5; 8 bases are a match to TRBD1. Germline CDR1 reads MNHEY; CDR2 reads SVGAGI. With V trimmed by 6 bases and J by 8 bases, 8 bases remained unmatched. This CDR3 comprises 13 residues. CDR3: CASRTQGAKGYTF. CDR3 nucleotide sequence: TGTGCCAGCAGGACGCAGGGGGCCAAGGGCTACACCTTC.

The CDR3 here is CASSPPRLREDSPLHF. The CDR3 DNA is TGTGCCAGCTCCCCTCCTAGGCTTCGGGAGGATTCACCCCTCCACTTT. The chain is built from TRBV21-1 and TRBJ1-6. TRBV21-1 is a documented pseudogene. CDR3 size: 16 residues.

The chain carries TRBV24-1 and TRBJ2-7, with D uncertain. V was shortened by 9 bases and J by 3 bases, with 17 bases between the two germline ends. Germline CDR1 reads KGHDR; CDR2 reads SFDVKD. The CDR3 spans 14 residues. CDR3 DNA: TGTGCCACCTATTCTGTCTACTTGATCTACGAGCAGTACTTC. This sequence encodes CATYSVYLIYEQYF.

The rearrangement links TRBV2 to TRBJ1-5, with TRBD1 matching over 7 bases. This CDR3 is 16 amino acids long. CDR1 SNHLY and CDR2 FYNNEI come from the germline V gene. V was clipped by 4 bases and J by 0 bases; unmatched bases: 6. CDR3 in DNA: TGTGCCAGCAGTGGACAGGGCCGCTATAGCAATCAGCCCCAGCATTTT. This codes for CASSGQGRYSNQPQHF.

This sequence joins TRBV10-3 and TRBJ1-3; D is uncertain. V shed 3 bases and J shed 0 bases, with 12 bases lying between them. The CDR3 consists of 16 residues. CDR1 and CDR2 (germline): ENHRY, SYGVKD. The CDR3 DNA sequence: TGTGCCATCAGTGACCGAGGAGTACCCTCTGGAAACACCATATATTTT. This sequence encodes CAISDRGVPSGNTIYF.

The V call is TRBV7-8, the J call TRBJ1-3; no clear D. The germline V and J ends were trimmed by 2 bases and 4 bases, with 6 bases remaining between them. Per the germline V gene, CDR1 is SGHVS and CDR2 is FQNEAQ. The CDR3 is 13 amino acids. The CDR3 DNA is TGTGCCAGCAGCTTAAACTCCGGAAACACCATATATTTT. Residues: CASSLNSGNTIYF.

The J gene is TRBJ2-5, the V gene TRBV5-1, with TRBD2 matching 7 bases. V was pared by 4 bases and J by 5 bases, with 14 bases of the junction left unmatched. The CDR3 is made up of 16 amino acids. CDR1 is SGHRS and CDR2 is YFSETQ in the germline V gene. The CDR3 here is CASSPLGTQGGETQYF. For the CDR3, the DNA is TGCGCCAGCAGCCCCTTGGGGACCCAGGGAGGGGAGACCCAGTACTTC.

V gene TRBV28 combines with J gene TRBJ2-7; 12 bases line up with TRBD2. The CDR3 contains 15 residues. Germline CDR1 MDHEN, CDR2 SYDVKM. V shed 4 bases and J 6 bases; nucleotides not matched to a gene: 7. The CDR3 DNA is TGTGCCAGCAGTTCCCGTCCACTAGCGGGAGGCGAGCAGTACTTC. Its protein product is CASSSRPLAGGEQYF.

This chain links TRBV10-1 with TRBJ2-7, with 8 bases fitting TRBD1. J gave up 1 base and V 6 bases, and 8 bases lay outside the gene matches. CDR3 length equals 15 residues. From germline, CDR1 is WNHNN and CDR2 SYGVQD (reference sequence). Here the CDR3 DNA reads TGCGCCAGCAGGCCCCAGGGACAGGAATCCTACGAGCAGTACTTC. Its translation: CASRPQGQESYEQYF.

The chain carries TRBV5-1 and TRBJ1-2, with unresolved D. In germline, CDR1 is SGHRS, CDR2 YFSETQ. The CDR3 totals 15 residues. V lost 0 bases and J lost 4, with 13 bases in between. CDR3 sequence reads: CASSLAGQATYGYTF. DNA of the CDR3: TGCGCCAGCAGCTTGGCCGGCCAGGCTACCTATGGCTACACCTTC.

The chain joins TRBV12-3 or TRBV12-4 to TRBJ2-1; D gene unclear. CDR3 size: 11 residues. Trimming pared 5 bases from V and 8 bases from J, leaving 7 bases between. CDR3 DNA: TGTGCCAGCAGTACCGGGTATGAGCAGTTCTTC. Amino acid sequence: CASSTGYEQFF.

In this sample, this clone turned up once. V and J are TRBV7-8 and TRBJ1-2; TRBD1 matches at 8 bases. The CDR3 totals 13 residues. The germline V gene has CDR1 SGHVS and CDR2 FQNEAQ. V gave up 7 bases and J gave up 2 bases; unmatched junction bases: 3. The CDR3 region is CASTPGGNYGYTF. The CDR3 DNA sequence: TGTGCCAGCACCCCAGGGGGCAACTATGGCTACACCTTC. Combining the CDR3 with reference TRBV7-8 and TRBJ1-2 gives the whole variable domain GAGVSQSPRYKVAKRGQDVALRCDPISGHVSLFWYQQALGQGPEFLTYFQNEAQLDKSGLPSDRFFAERPEGSVSTLKIQRTQQEDSAVYLCASTPGGNYGYTFGSGTRLTVV.

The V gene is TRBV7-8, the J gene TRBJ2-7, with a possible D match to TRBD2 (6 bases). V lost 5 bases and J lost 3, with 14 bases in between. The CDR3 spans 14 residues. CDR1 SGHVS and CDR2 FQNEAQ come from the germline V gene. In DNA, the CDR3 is TGTGCCAGCAGCCCCGGGGGAAACCTCTACGAGCAGTACTTC. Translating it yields CASSPGGNLYEQYF. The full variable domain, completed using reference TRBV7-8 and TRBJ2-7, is GAGVSQSPRYKVAKRGQDVALRCDPISGHVSLFWYQQALGQGPEFLTYFQNEAQLDKSGLPSDRFFAERPEGSVSTLKIQRTQQEDSAVYLCASSPGGNLYEQYFGPGTRLTVT.

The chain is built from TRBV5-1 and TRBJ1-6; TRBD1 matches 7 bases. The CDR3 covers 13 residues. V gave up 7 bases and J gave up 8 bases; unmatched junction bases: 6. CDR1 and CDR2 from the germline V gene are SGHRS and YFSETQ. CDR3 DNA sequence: TGCGCCAGCCGACCCGGGACAGATTCACCCCTCCACTTT. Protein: CASRPGTDSPLHF.

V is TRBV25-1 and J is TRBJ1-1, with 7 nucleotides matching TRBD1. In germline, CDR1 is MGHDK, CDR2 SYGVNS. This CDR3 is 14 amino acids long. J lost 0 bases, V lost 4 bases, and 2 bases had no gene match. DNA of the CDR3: TGTGCCAGCAGTGCAGACAGGGTGAACACTGAAGCTTTCTTT. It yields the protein CASSADRVNTEAFF. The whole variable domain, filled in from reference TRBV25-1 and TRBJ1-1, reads EADIYQTPRYLVIGTGKKITLECSQTMGHDKMYWYQQDPGMELHLIHYSYGVNSTEKGDLSSESTVSRIRTEHFPLTLESARPSHTSQYLCASSADRVNTEAFFGQGTRLTVV.

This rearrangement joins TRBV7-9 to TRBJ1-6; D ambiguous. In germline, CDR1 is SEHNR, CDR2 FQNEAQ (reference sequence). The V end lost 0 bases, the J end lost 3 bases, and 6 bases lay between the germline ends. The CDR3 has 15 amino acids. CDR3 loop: CASSLALYYNSPLHF. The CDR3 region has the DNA TGTGCCAGCAGCTTAGCCCTCTACTATAATTCACCCCTCCACTTT.

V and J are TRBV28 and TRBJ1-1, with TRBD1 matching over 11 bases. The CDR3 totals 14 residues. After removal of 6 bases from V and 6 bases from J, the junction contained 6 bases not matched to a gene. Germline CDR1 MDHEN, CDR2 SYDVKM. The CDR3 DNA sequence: TGTGCCAGCAGGGGGACAGGGGGTTTGTCTGAAGCTTTCTTT. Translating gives CASRGTGGLSEAFF.

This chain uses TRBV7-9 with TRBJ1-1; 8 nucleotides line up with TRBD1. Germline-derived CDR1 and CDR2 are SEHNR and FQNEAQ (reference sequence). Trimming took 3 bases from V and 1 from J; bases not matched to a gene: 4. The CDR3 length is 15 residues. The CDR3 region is CASSFRQGRNTEAFF. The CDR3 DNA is TGTGCCAGCAGCTTCAGACAGGGGCGGAACACTGAAGCTTTCTTT.

The CDR3: CASSLGPGGNEQFF. DNA for the CDR3: TGTGCCAGCAGCTTAGGTCCGGGGGGCAATGAGCAGTTCTTC. V usage is TRBV7-7 and J usage is TRBJ2-1; 7 bases agree with TRBD2. Trimming cost V 1 base and J 6 bases; bases outside gene matches: 3. CDR3 length: 14 residues. Germline V lookup: CDR1 SSHAT, CDR2 FNYEAQ (reference sequence).

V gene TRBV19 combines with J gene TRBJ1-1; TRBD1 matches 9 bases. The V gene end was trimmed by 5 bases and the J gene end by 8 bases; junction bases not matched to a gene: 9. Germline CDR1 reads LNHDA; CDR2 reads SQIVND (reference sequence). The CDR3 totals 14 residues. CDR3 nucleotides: TGTGCCAGTAGTGACCCTCGGGACAGGGAAGAAGCTTTCTTT. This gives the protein CASSDPRDREEAFF.

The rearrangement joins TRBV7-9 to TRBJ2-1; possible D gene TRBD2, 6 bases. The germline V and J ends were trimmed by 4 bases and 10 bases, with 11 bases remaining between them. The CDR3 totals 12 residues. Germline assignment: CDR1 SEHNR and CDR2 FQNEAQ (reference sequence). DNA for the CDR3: TGTGCCAGCAGCTCGGGACTTGGAGAGCAGTTCTTC. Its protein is CASSSGLGEQFF.

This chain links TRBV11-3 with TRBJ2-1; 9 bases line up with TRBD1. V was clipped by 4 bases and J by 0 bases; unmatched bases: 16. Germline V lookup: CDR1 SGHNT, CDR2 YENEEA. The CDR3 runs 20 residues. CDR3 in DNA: TGTGCCAGCAGCTCCGGACAGGGGCGTGAACCCCTGAGCTCCTACAATGAGCAGTTCTTC. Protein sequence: CASSSGQGREPLSSYNEQFF.

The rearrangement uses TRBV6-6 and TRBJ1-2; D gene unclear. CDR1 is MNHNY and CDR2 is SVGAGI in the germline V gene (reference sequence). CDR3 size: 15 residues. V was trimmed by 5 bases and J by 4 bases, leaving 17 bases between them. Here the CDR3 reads CASSPPESGFYGYTF. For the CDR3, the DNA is TGTGCCAGCAGTCCCCCTGAGAGCGGGTTCTATGGCTACACCTTC.

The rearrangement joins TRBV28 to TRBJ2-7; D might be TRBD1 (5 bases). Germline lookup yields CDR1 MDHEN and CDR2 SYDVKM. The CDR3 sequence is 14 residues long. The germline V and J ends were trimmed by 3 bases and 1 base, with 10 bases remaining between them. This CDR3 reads CASSFGQGSYEQYF. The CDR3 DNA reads TGTGCCAGCAGTTTTGGGCAGGGATCCTACGAGCAGTACTTC.

This CDR3 is CASSLGQGNSGANVLTF. The CDR3 DNA is TGTGCCAGCTCTCTAGGACAGGGGAACTCTGGGGCCAACGTCCTGACTTTC. The rearrangement uses TRBV18 and TRBJ2-6; 9 bases are a match to TRBD1. Germline V lookup: CDR1 KGHSH, CDR2 LQKENI. With V trimmed by 6 bases and J by 0 bases, 6 bases remained unmatched. This CDR3 region has 17 residues.

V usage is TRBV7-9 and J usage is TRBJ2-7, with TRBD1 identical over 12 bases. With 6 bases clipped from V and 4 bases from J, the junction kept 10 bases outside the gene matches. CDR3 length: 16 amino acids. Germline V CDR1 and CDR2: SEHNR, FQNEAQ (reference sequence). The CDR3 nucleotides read TGTGCCAGCAGTTCCCAACCGGGACAGGGGGCGTACGAGCAGTACTTC. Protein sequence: CASSSQPGQGAYEQYF.

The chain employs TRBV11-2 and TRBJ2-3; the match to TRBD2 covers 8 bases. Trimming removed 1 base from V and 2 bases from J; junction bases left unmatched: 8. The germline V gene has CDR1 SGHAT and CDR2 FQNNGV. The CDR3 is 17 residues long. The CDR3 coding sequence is TGTGCCAGCAGCTTAGCGATAGCGGGGATTGCCACAGATACGCAGTATTTT. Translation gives CASSLAIAGIATDTQYF.

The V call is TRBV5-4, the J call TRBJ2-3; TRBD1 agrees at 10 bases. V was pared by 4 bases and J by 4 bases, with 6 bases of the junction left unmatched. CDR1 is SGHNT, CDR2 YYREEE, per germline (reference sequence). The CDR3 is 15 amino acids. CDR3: CASSGGQGWSDTQYF. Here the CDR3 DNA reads TGTGCCAGCAGCGGGGGACAGGGGTGGTCAGATACGCAGTATTTT.

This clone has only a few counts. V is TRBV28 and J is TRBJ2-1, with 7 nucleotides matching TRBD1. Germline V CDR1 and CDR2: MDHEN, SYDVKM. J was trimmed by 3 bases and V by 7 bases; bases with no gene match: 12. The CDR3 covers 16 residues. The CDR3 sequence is CASTIRSDRVYNEQFF. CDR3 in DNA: TGTGCCAGCACCATTAGGTCCGACAGGGTCTACAATGAGCAGTTCTTC.